What follows are 19 T cell receptor beta chains derived from one specimen sequenced in a study of blood T cell repertoires in COVID-19 (dated by TCRdb to about 2020). To prepare the library, the immunoSEQ multiplex PCR assay was applied. TCRdb's version of the immuneACCESS table is confined to in-frame rearrangements and falls short of the full clone set. An unresolved V gene accounts for under half of the shortfall where checked; the remainder is of unknown origin. The sample contains some 250,000 clones, 80% to 90% of them found a single time. The ten biggest clones cover approximately 6% of the sample. The sample comprised peripheral blood. Every receptor here comes from a man older than 75 with acute or convalescent COVID-19.

This chain connects TRBV4-2 to TRBJ2-1; the match to TRBD2 covers 7 bases. CDR3 length: 16 amino acids. Germline lookup yields CDR1 LGHNA and CDR2 YNFKEQ. Trimming removed 0 bases from V and 3 bases from J; junction bases left unmatched: 5. The CDR3 spells CASSQERGLNYNEQFF. CDR3 bases: TGTGCCAGCAGCCAAGAAAGGGGACTAAACTACAATGAGCAGTTCTTC.

The chain links TRBV5-1 to TRBJ2-5; 14 bases match TRBD2. J was trimmed by 5 bases and V by 2 bases; bases with no gene match: 8. The CDR3 is made up of 17 amino acids. Germline V CDR1 and CDR2: SGHRS, YFSETQ. CDR3 region: CASSLRGLAGGSETQYF. CDR3 bases: TGCGCCAGCAGCTTACGAGGACTAGCGGGGGGTTCGGAGACCCAGTACTTC.

V usage is TRBV28 and J usage is TRBJ2-5; no clear D gene. Germline V gives CDR1 MDHEN, CDR2 SYDVKM. The CDR3 consists of 10 residues. With 8 bases removed from V and 5 bases from J, the gap between germline ends came to 6 bases. The CDR3 here is CASSQETQYF. CDR3 coding DNA: TGTGCCAGCTCCCAGGAGACCCAGTACTTC.

The chain combines TRBV5-1 with TRBJ1-2; D gene unclear. Trimming cost V 5 bases and J 4 bases, with 15 bases left between them. Germline V lookup: CDR1 SGHRS, CDR2 YFSETQ. This CDR3 is 14 amino acids long. The CDR3 loop reads CASSEVGSGYGYTF. CDR3 bases: TGCGCCAGCAGTGAAGTCGGGAGCGGCTATGGCTACACCTTC.

The chain combines TRBV7-9 with TRBJ2-7; D may be TRBD1 (6 bases). V was clipped by 5 bases and J by 5 bases, with 10 bases between them. The CDR3 covers 12 residues. CDR1 and CDR2 (germline): SEHNR, FQNEAQ (reference sequence). CDR3 protein: CASSLHRDEQYF. The CDR3 region has the DNA TGTGCCAGCAGCCTGCACAGGGACGAGCAGTACTTC.

The chain combines TRBV7-2 with TRBJ2-5, with 8 bases identical to TRBD2. Germline CDR1 SGHTA, CDR2 FQGNSA. Trimming took 0 bases from V and 6 from J; bases not matched to a gene: 6. The CDR3 runs 15 residues. CDR3 residues: CASSLAETSVKTQYF. The CDR3, as DNA: TGTGCCAGCAGCTTAGCCGAGACTAGCGTGAAGACCCAGTACTTC.

This chain joins TRBV12-3 or TRBV12-4 and TRBJ2-7, with a possible D match to TRBD1 (5 bases). The CDR3 contains 12 residues. Trimming pared 2 bases from V and 12 bases from J, leaving 14 bases between. The CDR3 reads CASSLSRVATYF. The DNA for the CDR3 is TGTGCCAGCAGTTTATCCAGGGTGGCCACGTACTTC.

This sequence joins TRBV5-6 and TRBJ2-3; 7 positions agree with TRBD1. CDR1 SGHDT and CDR2 YYEEEE come from the germline V gene. The length of the CDR3 is 15 residues. The junction had 12 bases not matched to a gene; V was cut back by 4 bases and J by 7 bases. The CDR3 sequence: CASSRTGTAFYTQYF. CDR3 DNA: TGTGCCAGCAGCCGGACCGGGACAGCCTTTTATACGCAGTATTTT.

This chain joins TRBV5-8 and TRBJ1-5; TRBD1 matches 9 bases. CDR3 length: 15 residues. CDR1 SGHTS and CDR2 YDEGEE come from the germline V gene. V gave up 0 bases and J gave up 6 bases; unmatched junction bases: 4. CDR3 residues: CASSLGDRVLQPQHF. CDR3 DNA sequence: TGTGCCAGCAGCTTGGGGGACAGGGTGCTTCAGCCCCAGCATTTT.

The chain recombines TRBV20-1 with TRBJ2-5; no firm D call. There are 11 residues in the CDR3. Per the germline V gene, CDR1 is DFQATT and CDR2 is SNEGSKA (reference sequence). Trimming took 5 bases from V and 1 from J, leaving 5 bases between them. The CDR3 spells CSAVSQETQYF. In DNA, the CDR3 is TGCAGTGCTGTCAGCCAAGAGACCCAGTACTTC.

In nucleotides, the CDR3 is TGCGCCAGCCGCGGGGCTAGCGGGGTGAGCACAGATACGCAGTATTTT. The encoded protein is CASRGASGVSTDTQYF. The chain employs TRBV5-1 and TRBJ2-3; 9 positions match TRBD2. The CDR3 length is 16 residues. V trimming: 7 bases; J trimming: 0 bases; junction bases outside the gene matches: 9. The germline V gene has CDR1 SGHRS and CDR2 YFSETQ.

In its sample, this clone was seen once. The rearrangement joins TRBV9 to TRBJ1-1; 7 bases match TRBD1. V dropped 4 bases and J dropped 1; count of bases not matched to a gene: 13. CDR1 is SGDLS and CDR2 is YYNGEE in the germline V gene. The CDR3 has 17 residues. In DNA, the CDR3 is TGTGCCAGCAGCCCGATCGGGACAGAAAAAAAGAACACTGAAGCTTTCTTT. This encodes CASSPIGTEKKNTEAFF.

The rearrangement uses TRBV11-2 and TRBJ2-5; TRBD1 might be the D (5 bases). Germline CDR1 and CDR2: SGHAT and FQNNGV. The CDR3 is made up of 15 amino acids. The V end lost 3 bases, the J end lost 1 base, and 12 bases lay between the germline ends. The CDR3 DNA is TGTGCCAGCAGCTTTCAGGGCCTCTTCCAAGAGACCCAGTACTTC. Its translation is CASSFQGLFQETQYF.

This clone showed up just a few times. The J gene is TRBJ1-1, the V gene TRBV29-1; perhaps TRBD1 as D (5 bases). V gave up 7 bases and J gave up 6 bases, with 12 bases separating them. The CDR3 is 11 residues long. The germline V gene encodes CDR1 SQVTM and CDR2 ANQGSEA. DNA for the CDR3: TGCAGCGCTACGGACATCCCTGAAGCTTTCTTT. Its protein is CSATDIPEAFF.

This clone was detected once. Other DNA sequences in the sample encode the same CDR3. V and J are TRBV5-4 and TRBJ2-5, with 9 positions matching TRBD2. Germline CDR1 and CDR2: SGHNT and YYREEE (reference sequence). V dropped 0 bases and J dropped 5; count of bases not matched to a gene: 5. The CDR3 is 15 residues long. CDR3 in DNA: TGTGCCAGCAGCTTGGAGAGCGGGGGGTGGGAGACCCAGTACTTC. It encodes CASSLESGGWETQYF.

The chain combines TRBV5-1 with TRBJ1-3; 9 bases map to TRBD1. CDR3 size: 16 residues. Germline assignment: CDR1 SGHRS and CDR2 YFSETQ. V trimming: 4 bases; J trimming: 2 bases; junction bases outside the gene matches: 7. The CDR3 reads CASSPGDRGTGNTIYF. The DNA for the CDR3 is TGCGCCAGCAGCCCGGGAGACAGGGGGACTGGAAACACCATATATTTT.

This clone was seen a handful of times. The chain has TRBV6-5 and TRBJ2-5, with 7 bases fitting TRBD2. CDR1 MNHEY and CDR2 SVGAGI come from the germline V gene. Unmatched junction bases numbered 2, after V lost 7 bases and J lost 0 bases. This CDR3 has 13 amino acids. In DNA form, the CDR3 reads TGTGCCAGCACCGGGGGGTACCAAGAGACCCAGTACTTC. Protein sequence: CASTGGYQETQYF.

The chain has TRBV27 and TRBJ1-2; D is uncertain. This CDR3 comprises 12 residues. V lost 5 bases, J lost 8 bases, and 12 bases lay in between. The germline V gene has CDR1 MNHEY and CDR2 SMNVEV (reference sequence). CDR3 coding DNA: TGTGCCAGCAGTCCAGCAGGAGGGGGCTACACCTTC. It yields the protein CASSPAGGGYTF.

The rearrangement joins TRBV19 to TRBJ1-2; 9 bases map to TRBD1. The trim removed 6 bases at V and 5 bases at J, leaving 13 bases unmatched. The CDR3 length is 16 residues. CDR1 LNHDA and CDR2 SQIVND come from the germline V gene (reference sequence). The CDR3 bases are TGTGCCAGTAGCCCCACTGCCTTACAGGGGGCGTATGGCTACACCTTC. Amino acids: CASSPTALQGAYGYTF.